This TCR beta chain is drawn from a study of blood T cell repertoires in COVID-19. Study overall: Nucleic acid was either cDNA or gDNA, and it came from T cells, B-cell-depleted T cells, or PBMCs.

CDR3 length: 15 residues. From germline, CDR1 is SGDLS and CDR2 YYNGEE. V shed 0 bases and J shed 2 bases, with 10 bases lying between them. Per the original methods: It was from reference gene primer amplification that nucleated cell counts were estimated. The assay was immunoSEQ multiplex PCR, and TCRdb's table has in-frame clones only and misses some. That table gives V, J and clone size, and the DNA gave D and trimming. This repertoire shows more than 150,000 clones, around 95% found once; its top ten account for roughly 0.76%. Sample: peripheral blood. This clonotype was obtained from a man aged 30 to 45 with COVID-19, enrolled during active disease. V is TRBV9 and J is TRBJ2-3, with D maybe TRBD2 (6 bases). The CDR3 DNA reads as TGTGCCAGCAGCGTAGATGGGGAGGACACAGATACGCAGTATTTT. Its translation: CASSVDGEDTDTQYF.